This T cell receptor beta chain comes out of a study of graft-versus-host responses after intestinal transplantation. The CDR3 totals 15 residues. CDR1 SGHRS and CDR2 YFSETQ come from the germline V gene. Trimming at V came to 5 bases and at J to 6 bases, leaving 9 bases not matched to a gene. Comment on this clone: Its matching antigen is unknown.

The protocol was immunoSEQ multiplex PCR, while the TCRdb copy is restricted to in-frame clones and leaves out a portion. This table has 100,000 to 110,000 clones, roughly 87% appearing once. This TCR was recovered from a human donor who was the organ donor for an intestinal transplant. The chain recombines TRBV5-1 with TRBJ2-2; 8 positions agree with TRBD1. The sequenced sample was unstimulated CD4+ T cells sorted from spleen or lymph node cells, obtained before transplant. CDR3 nucleotide sequence: TGCGCCAGCAGTCCCGTGACAGGGGCTGCCGGGGAGCTGTTTTTT. Translating it yields CASSPVTGAAGELFF. Variable domain in full (rest from reference TRBV5-1 and TRBJ2-2): KAGVTQTPRYLIKTRGQQVTLSCSPISGHRSVSWYQQTPGQGLQFLFEYFSETQRNKGNFPGRFSGRQFSNSRSEMNVSTLELGDSALYLCASSPVTGAAGELFFGEGSRLTVL.